These T cell receptor beta chains were read from a single sample in a study of vaccination and CD4 T cells after COVID-19. Via MiXCR, TCRdb re-called the PCR reads, giving one row per CDR3 protein. The sample has 2,400 or so distinct CDR3 sequences, about a fifth seen once. Which antigens these TCRs recognize remains unknown. Material: CD4+ T cells from blood, cultured in vitro. These receptors all come from a human donor in good health. The CDR3 runs from the conserved cysteine through the conserved F or W. Fields, in order: CDR3 length, V gene, CDR3 protein.

13 TRBV19 CASSQGQGGEQYF
13 TRBV10-1 CASSQDRGTTQYF
13 TRBV14 CASSQERGIGQYF
12 TRBV20-1 CSAGTSTTEQFF
14 TRBV7-9 CASSLATGSTEAFF
13 TRBV20-1 CSAPGGVNQPQHF
15 TRBV28 CASGSGGIGTGELFF
10 TRBV20-1 CSARKGEQYF
15 TRBV7-3 CASSSRQGGTDTQYF
15 TRBV4-1 CASSQVGASTDTQYF
14 TRBV2 CASKGTGANTEAFF
16 TRBV2 CASSDETGGVTDTQYF
14 TRBV5-1 CASSFSSSGQTQYF
14 TRBV28 CASLTNGGTYEQYF
15 TRBV28 CASSPTGTGANVLTF
15 TRBV2 CASSDARGTEYEQYF
12 TRBV5-4 CASSSALNEQFF
14 TRBV28 CASSRQGAFTEAFF
12 TRBV20-1 CSAHDSNEKLFF
13 TRBV7-2 CASSPLRQLKDFF
14 TRBV5-1 CASSLGQAPGELFF
15 TRBV28 CASSYQARIIYEQYF
15 TRBV21-1 CASSKTRGGSYEQYF
16 TRBV24-1 CATSDMGQSNTGELFF
17 TRBV28 CASSLSGGDYNCQPQHF
15 TRBV27 CASTKLGPNLDEQFF
16 TRBV21-1 CASSKDVRDVRYEQYF
13 TRBV11-3 CASSLEHSNRRFF
15 TRBV7-2 CASSLSGGLGYGYTF
15 TRBV9 CASSPRQGYQETQYF
14 TRBV10-3 CAISGQVGRYEQYF
14 TRBV19 CASSDQGRGETQYF
16 TRBV5-8 CASRTWDGRVNAEAFF
17 TRBV9 CASSVGPALAGYNEQFF
12 TRBV7-7 CAGSLAGETQYF
13 TRBV2 CARDREQGTEAFF
15 TRBV15 CATSKDRGMSYEQYF
15 TRBV5-1 CASSPDGTPAVTQYF
14 TRBV15 CATSRDLRGEKLFF
16 TRBV5-6 CASSSEPTGGLGEQYF
17 TRBV5-4 CASSRKTDGGATMTQYF
16 TRBV4-2 CASSQASGTSTDTQYF
14 TRBV28 CASSLVQQAYGYTF
17 TRBV24-1 CATSDGLAGELPDTQYF
14 TRBV11-2 CASSFDRVVYEQYF
15 TRBV20-1 CSAGPGLESYNEQFF
16 TRBV28 CASSPGIGGRNQPQHF
18 TRBV5-1 CASSLAASGLTYSYEQYF
14 TRBV6-5 CASSYEGENYGYTF
12 TRBV19 CASTRNTGELFF
14 TRBV5-1 CASSPDLSLREQYF
12 TRBV20-1 CSAIRSGNTIYF
16 TRBV27 CASSSLTDRVYQPQHF